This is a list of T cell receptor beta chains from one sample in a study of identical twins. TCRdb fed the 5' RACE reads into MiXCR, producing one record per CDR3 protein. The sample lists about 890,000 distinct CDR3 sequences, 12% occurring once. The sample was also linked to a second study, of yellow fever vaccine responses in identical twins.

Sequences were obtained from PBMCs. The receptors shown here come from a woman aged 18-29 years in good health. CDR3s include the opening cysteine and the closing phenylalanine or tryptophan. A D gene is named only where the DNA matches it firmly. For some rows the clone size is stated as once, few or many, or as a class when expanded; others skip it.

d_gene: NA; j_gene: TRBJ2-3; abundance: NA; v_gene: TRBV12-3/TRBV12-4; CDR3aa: CASSSFSGSGTDTQYF; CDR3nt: TGTGCCAGCAGTTCATTCTCCGGGTCGGGCACAGATACGCAGTATTTT
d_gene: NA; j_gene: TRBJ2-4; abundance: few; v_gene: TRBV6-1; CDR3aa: CASTRDEIAKNIQYF; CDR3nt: TGTGCCAGCACCCGGGACGAGATAGCCAAAAACATTCAGTACTTC
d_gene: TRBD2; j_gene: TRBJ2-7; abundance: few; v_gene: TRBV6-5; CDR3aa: CASSYGTSGSWSYEQYF; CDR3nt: TGTGCCAGCAGTTATGGGACTAGCGGGAGTTGGTCCTACGAGCAGTACTTC
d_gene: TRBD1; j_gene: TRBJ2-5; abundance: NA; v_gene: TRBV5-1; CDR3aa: CASSWNTGGAGTQYF; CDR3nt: TGCGCCAGCAGCTGGAATACAGGGGGCGCGGGGACCCAGTACTTC
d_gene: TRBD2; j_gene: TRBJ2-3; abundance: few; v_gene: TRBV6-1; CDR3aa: CASSTGTSGRALSDTQYF; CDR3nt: TGTGCCAGCAGTACGGGGACTAGCGGGAGGGCCTTATCGGATACGCAGTATTTT
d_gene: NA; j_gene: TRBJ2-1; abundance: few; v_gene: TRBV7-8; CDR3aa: CASSLVGGTVNNEQFF; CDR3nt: TGTGCCAGCAGCTTAGTGGGCGGGACAGTAAACAATGAGCAGTTCTTC
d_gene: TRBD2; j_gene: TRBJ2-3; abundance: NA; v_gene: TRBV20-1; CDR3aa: CSANGGGFVDTQYF; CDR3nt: TGCAGTGCTAACGGGGGGGGGTTCGTAGATACGCAGTATTTT
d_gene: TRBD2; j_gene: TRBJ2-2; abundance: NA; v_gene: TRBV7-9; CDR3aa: CASRQPGLAENTGELFF; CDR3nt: TGTGCCAGCAGACAACCCGGACTAGCAGAGAACACCGGGGAGCTGTTTTTT
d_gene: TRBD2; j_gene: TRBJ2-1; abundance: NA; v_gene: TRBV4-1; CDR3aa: CASSQDVSLAVNEQFF; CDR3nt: TGCGCCAGCAGCCAAGACGTGAGCCTAGCGGTAAATGAGCAGTTCTTC
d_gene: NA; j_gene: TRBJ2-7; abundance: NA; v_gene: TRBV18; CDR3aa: CASSPPLLYEQYF; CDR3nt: TGTGCCAGCTCACCCCCCCTCCTCTACGAGCAGTACTTC
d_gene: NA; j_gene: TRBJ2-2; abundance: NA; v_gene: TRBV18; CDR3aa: CASSPPGGPNTGELFF; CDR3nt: TGTGCCAGCTCACCACCAGGGGGTCCGAACACCGGGGAGCTGTTTTTT
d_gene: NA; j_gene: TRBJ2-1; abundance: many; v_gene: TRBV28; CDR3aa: CASSLWDSNEQFF; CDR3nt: TGTGCCAGCAGTTTATGGGACAGCAATGAGCAGTTCTTC
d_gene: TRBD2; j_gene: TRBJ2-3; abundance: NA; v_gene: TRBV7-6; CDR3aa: CASSPKAGDATDTQYF; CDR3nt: TGTGCCAGCAGCCCCAAAGCGGGAGATGCCACAGATACGCAGTATTTT
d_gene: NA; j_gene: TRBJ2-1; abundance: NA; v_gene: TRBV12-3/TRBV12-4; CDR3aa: CASRGIPTASHGLDEQFF; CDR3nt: TGTGCCAGCAGGGGGATCCCGACGGCTAGCCATGGGCTCGATGAGCAGTTCTTC
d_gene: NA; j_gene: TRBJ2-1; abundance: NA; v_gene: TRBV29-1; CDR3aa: CSVENPLRASYNEQFF; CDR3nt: TGCAGCGTTGAAAACCCTCTCAGGGCTTCCTACAATGAGCAGTTCTTC
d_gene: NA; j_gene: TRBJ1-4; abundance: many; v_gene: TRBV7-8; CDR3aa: CASSLGRDGDNEKLFF; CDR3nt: TGTGCCAGCAGCTTAGGCCGGGACGGAGATAATGAAAAACTGTTTTTT
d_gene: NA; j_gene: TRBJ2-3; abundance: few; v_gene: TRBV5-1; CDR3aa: CASSSKWSSVSTDTQYF; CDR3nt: TGCGCCAGCAGCTCGAAGTGGTCTAGCGTGAGCACAGATACGCAGTATTTT
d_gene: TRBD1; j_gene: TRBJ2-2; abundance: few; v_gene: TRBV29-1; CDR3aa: CSVDRGYTGELFF; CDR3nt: TGCAGCGTAGACAGGGGTTACACCGGGGAGCTGTTTTTT
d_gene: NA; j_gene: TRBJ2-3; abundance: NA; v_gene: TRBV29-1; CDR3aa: CSVLKATDTQYF; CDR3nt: TGCAGCGTTTTGAAGGCCACAGATACGCAGTATTTT
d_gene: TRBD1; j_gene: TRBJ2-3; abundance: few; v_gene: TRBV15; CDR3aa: CATSRGRTGGVKDTQYF; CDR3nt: TGTGCCACCAGCAGGGGAAGGACAGGGGGCGTGAAAGATACGCAGTATTTT
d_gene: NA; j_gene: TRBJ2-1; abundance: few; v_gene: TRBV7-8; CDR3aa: CASRATGGSSYNEQFF; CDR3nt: TGTGCCAGCAGGGCAACGGGGGGCAGCTCCTACAATGAGCAGTTCTTC
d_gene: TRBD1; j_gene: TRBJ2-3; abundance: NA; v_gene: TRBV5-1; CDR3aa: CASSFRPGQGTDTQYF; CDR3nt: TGCGCCAGCAGCTTCCGGCCGGGACAGGGCACAGATACGCAGTATTTT
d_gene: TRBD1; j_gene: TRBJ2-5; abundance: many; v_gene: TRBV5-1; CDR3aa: CASSRSGTGFQETQYF; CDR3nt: TGCGCCAGCAGCCGCTCCGGGACAGGGTTCCAAGAGACCCAGTACTTC
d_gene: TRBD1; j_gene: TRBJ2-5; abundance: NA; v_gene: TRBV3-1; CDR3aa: CASSLVGGDETQYF; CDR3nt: TGTGCCAGCAGCCTGGTAGGGGGCGACGAGACCCAGTACTTC
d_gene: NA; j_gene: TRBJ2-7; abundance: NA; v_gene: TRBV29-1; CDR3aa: CSVVGADAYEQYF; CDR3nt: TGCAGCGTTGTAGGTGCGGACGCCTACGAGCAGTACTTC
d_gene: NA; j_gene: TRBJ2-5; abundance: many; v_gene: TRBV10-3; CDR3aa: CAISEYGGAQETQYF; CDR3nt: TGTGCCATCAGTGAGTATGGCGGCGCCCAAGAGACCCAGTACTTC
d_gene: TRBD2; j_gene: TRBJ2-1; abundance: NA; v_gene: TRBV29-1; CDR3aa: CSVEWTSGPKLGVDEQFF; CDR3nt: TGCAGCGTTGAGTGGACTAGCGGGCCCAAACTCGGGGTCGATGAGCAGTTCTTC
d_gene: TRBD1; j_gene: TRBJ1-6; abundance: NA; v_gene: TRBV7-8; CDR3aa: CASSFSGTGNSPLHF; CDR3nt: TGTGCCAGCAGCTTCTCCGGGACAGGGAATTCACCCCTCCACTTT
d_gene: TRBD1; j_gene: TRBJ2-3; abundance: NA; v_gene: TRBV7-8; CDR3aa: CASSARDRGTDTQYF; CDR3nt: TGTGCCAGCAGCGCCCGGGACAGGGGAACAGATACGCAGTATTTT
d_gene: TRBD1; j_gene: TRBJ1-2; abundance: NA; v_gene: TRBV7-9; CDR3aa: CASSFDWGQGGYTF; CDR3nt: TGTGCCAGCAGCTTCGATTGGGGACAGGGTGGCTACACCTTC
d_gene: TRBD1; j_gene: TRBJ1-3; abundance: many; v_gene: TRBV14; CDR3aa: CASSPGQGTTGNTIYF; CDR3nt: TGTGCCAGCAGCCCAGGACAGGGAACAACTGGAAACACCATATATTTT
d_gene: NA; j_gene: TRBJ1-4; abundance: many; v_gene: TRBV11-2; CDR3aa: CASSFRQLNEKLFF; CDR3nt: TGTGCCAGCAGCTTTCGCCAGCTTAATGAAAAACTGTTTTTT
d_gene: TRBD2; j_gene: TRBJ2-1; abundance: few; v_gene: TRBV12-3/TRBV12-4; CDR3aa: CASSLLAGQPEGNEQFF; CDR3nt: TGTGCCAGCAGTTTGTTAGCGGGACAACCTGAGGGCAATGAGCAGTTCTTC
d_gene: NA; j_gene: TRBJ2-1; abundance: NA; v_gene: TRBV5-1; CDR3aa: CASSRSIGVNEQFF; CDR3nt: TGCGCCAGCAGCAGGAGTATTGGTGTGAATGAGCAGTTCTTC
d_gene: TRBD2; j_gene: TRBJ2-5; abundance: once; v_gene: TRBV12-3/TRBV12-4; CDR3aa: CASSIQAGAYQETQYF; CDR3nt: TGTGCCAGCAGTATCCAAGCGGGAGCGTACCAAGAGACCCAGTACTTC
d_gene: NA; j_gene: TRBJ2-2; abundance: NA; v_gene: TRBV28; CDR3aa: CASSLEMGLAEHKRTPGSCFF; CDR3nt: NA
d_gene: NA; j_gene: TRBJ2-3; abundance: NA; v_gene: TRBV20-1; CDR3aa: CSARDPSRPDTQYF; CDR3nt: TGCAGTGCTAGAGATCCCTCTAGGCCCGATACGCAGTATTTT
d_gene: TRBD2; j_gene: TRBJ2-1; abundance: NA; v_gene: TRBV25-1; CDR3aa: CASSEMGAPAGGSYNEQFF; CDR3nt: TGTGCCAGCAGTGAAATGGGCGCCCCGGCGGGAGGCTCCTACAATGAGCAGTTCTTC
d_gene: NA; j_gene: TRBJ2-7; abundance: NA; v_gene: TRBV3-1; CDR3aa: CASSPSPTAYEQYF; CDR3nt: TGTGCCAGCAGCCCGAGTCCCACCGCCTACGAGCAGTACTTC
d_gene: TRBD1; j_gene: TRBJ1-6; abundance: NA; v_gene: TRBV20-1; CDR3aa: CSARDFRTGDNSPLHF; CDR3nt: TGCAGTGCTAGAGACTTCAGGACAGGGGATAATTCACCCCTCCACTTT
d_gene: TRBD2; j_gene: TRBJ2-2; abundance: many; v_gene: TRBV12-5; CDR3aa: CASGLAERGLAGGSNTGELFF; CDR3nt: TGTGCTAGTGGTTTGGCGGAGAGGGGCCTAGCGGGAGGATCGAACACCGGGGAGCTGTTTTTT
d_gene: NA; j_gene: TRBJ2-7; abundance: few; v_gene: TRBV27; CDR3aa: CASSRPPYEQYF; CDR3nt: TGTGCCAGCAGTCGCCCACCCTACGAGCAGTACTTC
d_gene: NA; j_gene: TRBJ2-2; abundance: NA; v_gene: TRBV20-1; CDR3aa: CSAVGGDRGGELFF; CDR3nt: TGCAGTGCCGTCGGGGGAGATAGGGGCGGGGAGCTGTTTTTT
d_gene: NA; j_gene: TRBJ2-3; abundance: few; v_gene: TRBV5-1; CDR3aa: CASSLGHPNTDTQYF; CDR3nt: TGCGCCAGCAGCTTGGGACATCCGAACACAGATACGCAGTATTTT
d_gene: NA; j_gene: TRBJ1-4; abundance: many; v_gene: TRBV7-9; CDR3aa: CASSPTVNGEKLFF; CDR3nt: TGTGCCAGCAGCCCGACAGTTAATGGGGAAAAACTGTTTTTT
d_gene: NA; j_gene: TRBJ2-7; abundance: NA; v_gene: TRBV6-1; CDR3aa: CASSEATGIAYDSGF; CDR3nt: TGTGCCAGCAGTGAAGCCACAGGAATCGCCTACGACAGTGGATTC
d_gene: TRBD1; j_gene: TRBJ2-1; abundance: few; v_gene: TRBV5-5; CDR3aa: CASSPTGGVGWEQFF; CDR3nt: TGTGCCAGCAGCCCGACAGGGGGCGTCGGGTGGGAGCAGTTCTTC
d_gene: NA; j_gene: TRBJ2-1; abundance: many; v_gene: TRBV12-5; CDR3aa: CASGLPTGRSVEQFF; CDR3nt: TGTGCTAGTGGTTTGCCCACAGGGAGGAGCGTTGAGCAGTTCTTC
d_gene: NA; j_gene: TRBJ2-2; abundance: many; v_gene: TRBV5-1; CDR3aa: CASSGRNTGELFF; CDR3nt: TGCGCCAGCAGTGGCAGGAACACCGGGGAGCTGTTTTTT
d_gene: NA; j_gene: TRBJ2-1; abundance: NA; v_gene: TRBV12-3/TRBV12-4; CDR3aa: CASSLADLYNEQFF; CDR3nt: TGTGCCAGCAGTTTAGCGGACCTCTACAATGAGCAGTTCTTC
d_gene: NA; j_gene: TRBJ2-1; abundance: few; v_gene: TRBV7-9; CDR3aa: CASSLTRLDNEQFF; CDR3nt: TGTGCCAGCAGCTTAACTCGACTAGACAATGAGCAGTTCTTC
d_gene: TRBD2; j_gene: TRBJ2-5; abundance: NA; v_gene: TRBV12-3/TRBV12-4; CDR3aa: CASSRIAGQETQYF; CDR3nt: TGTGCCAGCAGTCGAATAGCGGGACAAGAGACCCAGTACTTC
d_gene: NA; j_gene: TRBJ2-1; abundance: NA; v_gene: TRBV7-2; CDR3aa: CASSLVGLLSYNEQFF; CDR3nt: TGTGCCAGCAGCTTAGTGGGACTCCTCTCCTACAATGAGCAGTTCTTC
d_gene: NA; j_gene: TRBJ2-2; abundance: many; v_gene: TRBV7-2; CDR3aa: CASSRAGELFF; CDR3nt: TGTGCCAGCAGTAGGGCCGGGGAGCTGTTTTTT
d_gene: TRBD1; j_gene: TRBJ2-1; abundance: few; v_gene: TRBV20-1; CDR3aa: CSASGTGAYNEQFF; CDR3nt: TGCAGTGCTTCCGGGACAGGGGCCTACAATGAGCAGTTCTTC
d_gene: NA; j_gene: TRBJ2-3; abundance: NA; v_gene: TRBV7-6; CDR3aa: CASSEGPAQADTQYF; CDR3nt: TGTGCCAGCAGCGAGGGCCCGGCCCAGGCGGATACGCAGTATTTT